What follows are 32 T cell receptor beta chains derived from one specimen sequenced in a study of tissue T cells after allogeneic stem cell transplantation. Described time point: mouse harvest day 7 after allogeneic transplant. Mouse grafts combined 10^7 T-cell-depleted bone marrow cells with 10^6 splenic CD5+ T cells. This table comes from immunoSEQ multiplex PCR, and its TCRdb copy is limited to in-frame clones, with some not included. The table includes about 9,500 clones, more than 40% detected once. The sample taken for sequencing was gut tissue. Receptors originate from a female BALB/c mouse given C57BL/6 T cells with graft-versus-host disease after an allogeneic hematopoietic cell transplant.

Comments on this clone: The genes are named according to mouse. From the germline J gene comes the end of the CDR3, since the read stops 1 residue before it. J is TRBJ2-1 and V is TRBV1; 11 bases fit TRBD2. This CDR3 contains 15 residues. V lost 3 bases to trimming and J lost 5 bases; unmatched junction nucleotides: 3. Germline lookup yields CDR1 NSQYPW and CDR2 LRSPGD (reference sequence). The CDR3 reads CTCSADWGGNAEQFF. The CDR3 bases that were read are TGCACCTGCAGTGCCGACTGGGGGGGGAATGCTGAGCAGTTC.

Points on this clone: The listed genes are named as in mouse. The CDR3 extends 1 residue past the end of the read, so its final part is completed from the germline J gene. The rearrangement joins TRBV16 to TRBJ2-3; perhaps TRBD2 as D (5 bases). CDR3 length: 13 amino acids. Germline V gives CDR1 SGHSA, CDR2 FRNQAP. Trimming shortened V by 3 bases and J by 1 base, and 5 bases separated the two germline ends. CDR3 DNA, as far as it was read: TGTGCAAGCAGCTTTGGGGGTGCAGAAACGCTGTAT. Translation: CASSFGGAETLY. The whole CDR3 protein reads CASSFGGAETLYF.

A remark on this clone: Mouse gene names and germline throughout. The read ends 1 residue shy of where the CDR3 ends; the end is completed using the germline J gene. The genes are TRBV12-1 and TRBJ2-4; D is perhaps TRBD2 (5 bases). The germline gives CDR1 SGHSN, CDR2 HYEKVE. The CDR3 covers 13 residues. Trimming left V 0 bases short and J 7 bases short, with 10 bases between. CDR3 DNA, as far as it was read: TGTGCCAGCTCTCTCGTGGGGAAAGACACCTTGTAC. Residues: CASSLVGKDTLY. The full CDR3 sequence reads CASSLVGKDTLYF.

This clone was seen a few times. The listed genes are named as in mouse. From the germline J gene comes the end of the CDR3, since the read stops 1 residue before it. The rearrangement joins TRBV26 to TRBJ1-3; no definite D call. This CDR3 has 14 amino acids. Trimming pared 2 bases from V and 0 bases from J, leaving 5 bases between. Germline CDR1 and CDR2: KGHPV and FQNQEV (reference sequence). Incomplete CDR3 DNA: TGTGCCAGCAGTCTGCGCAATTCTGGAAATACGCTCTAT. The encoded protein is CASSLRNSGNTLY. The whole CDR3 protein is CASSLRNSGNTLYF.

Notes on this clone: The gene names here belong to mouse. The read terminates 1 residue before the CDR3 end, so the remaining end is supplied by the germline J gene. The genes are TRBV16 and TRBJ1-1, with 9 bases lining up with TRBD1. This CDR3 comprises 15 residues. CDR1 SGHSA and CDR2 FRNQAP come from the germline V gene. V shed 2 bases and J 1 base; nucleotides not matched to a gene: 2. CDR3 in amino acids: CASSLTGGANTEVFF. The DNA read from the CDR3 is TGTGCAAGCAGCTTAACAGGGGGCGCGAACACAGAAGTCTTC.

To note about this clone: Germline and genes: mouse. The covered CDR3 bases are TGTGCCAGCAGTCGAGGACAGGGGTTTGTCGAAAGATTATTT. It encodes CASSRGQGFVERLF. In full, the CDR3 reads CASSRGQGFVERLFF. The chain couples TRBV26 to TRBJ1-4; 9 bases align to TRBD1. The read ends 1 residue shy of where the CDR3 ends; the end is completed using the germline J gene. With 4 bases clipped from V and 7 bases from J, the junction kept 7 bases outside the gene matches. Germline V gene sequence: CDR1 KGHPV, CDR2 FQNQEV (reference sequence). The CDR3 is 15 amino acids.

Of note for this clone: Here the gene names and germline are mouse. The missing CDR3 end, 1 residue past where the read stops, is filled in from the germline J gene. The gene calls are TRBV13-2 and TRBJ1-5; D gene uncertain. Trimming shortened V by 2 bases and J by 0 bases, and 6 bases separated the two germline ends. Germline V gene lookup returns CDR1 NNHNN and CDR2 SYGAGS (reference sequence). The CDR3 consists of 14 residues. Incomplete CDR3 DNA: TGTGCCAGCGGTGAGGGATATAACAACCAGGCTCCGCTT. It translates to CASGEGYNNQAPL. The complete CDR3 protein is CASGEGYNNQAPLF.

This clone showed up just once. Sequence at one end of the junction differs from germline and may be a read error. The gene symbols are mouse symbols. The read gets to within 1 residue of the CDR3 end, and the germline J gene fills in the rest. The J gene is TRBJ2-7, the V gene TRBV13-1; 11 bases line up with TRBD2. This CDR3 is 14 amino acids long. Germline V gene sequence: CDR1 NSHNY, CDR2 SYGAGN. CDR3 bases read: TGTCCCAGCAGGGACTGGGGGCGCGCGGATGAACAGTAC. Encoded protein: CPSRDWGRADEQY. The whole CDR3 sequence is CPSRDWGRADEQYF.

A word on this clone: Gene labels here are mouse ones. The read ends 1 residue shy of where the CDR3 ends; the end is completed using the germline J gene. The chain uses TRBV16 and TRBJ2-5, with TRBD2 as a possible D gene (6 bases). The germline V gene encodes CDR1 SGHSA and CDR2 FRNQAP. V was clipped by 1 base and J by 2 bases, with 7 bases between them. The CDR3 contains 14 residues. CDR3 residues: CASSLGGLQDTQYF. Partial CDR3 DNA: TGTGCAAGCAGCTTAGGGGGACTCCAAGACACCCAGTAC.

This clone was detected a few times. Gene names refer to mouse genes. The CDR3 end falls 1 residue outside the read, so it is completed with the germline J gene. The chain couples TRBV26 to TRBJ2-1; 7 nucleotides agree with TRBD1. Germline V gives CDR1 KGHPV, CDR2 FQNQEV (reference sequence). Losses at the gene ends were 4 bases for V and 7 bases for J; bases not matched to a gene: 4. This CDR3 is 13 amino acids long. The CDR3 sequence is CASSPTGRAEQFF. Incomplete CDR3 DNA: TGTGCCAGCAGTCCGACAGGGAGGGCTGAGCAGTTC.

By its share, this clone is medium-sized. The listed genes are named as in mouse. The CDR3 is cut off 1 residue early in the read; its end comes from the germline J gene. The V call is TRBV16, the J call TRBJ1-1, with no clear D. The ends were cut back, 3 bases at V and 0 bases at J, with 5 bases in the middle. This CDR3 spans 13 amino acids. The germline CDR1 and CDR2 sequences are SGHSA and FRNQAP. This CDR3 is CASSFQPNTEVFF. CDR3 DNA (partial): TGTGCAAGCAGCTTTCAGCCAAACACAGAAGTCTTC.

Worth noting for this clone: The genes are named according to mouse. The CDR3 end is not reached by the read, which stops 1 residue before it; the germline J gene fills it in. This chain uses TRBV5 with TRBJ2-4; D call uncertain. Germline CDR1 LGHNA, CDR2 YNLKQL (reference sequence). This CDR3 is built from 13 residues. Trimming took 0 bases from V and 4 from J, leaving 5 bases between them. CDR3 in amino acids: CASSQDEKNTLYF. The CDR3 DNA, read in part, is TGTGCCAGCAGCCAAGATGAAAAAAACACCTTGTAC.

As concerns this clone: The genes are named according to mouse. The CDR3 end falls 1 residue outside the read, so it is completed with the germline J gene. This chain connects TRBV26 to TRBJ2-1; maybe TRBD1 (5 bases). This CDR3 comprises 15 residues. V gave up 3 bases and J gave up 0 bases, with 9 bases separating them. Germline V CDR1 and CDR2: KGHPV, FQNQEV (reference sequence). The CDR3 sequence is CASSLRQYNYAEQFF. CDR3 DNA, as far as it was read: TGTGCCAGCAGTCTCCGACAGTATAACTATGCTGAGCAGTTC.

This clone was observed once. Mouse gene names apply. Coverage ceases 1 residue before the CDR3 finishes, and the germline J gene fills in the end. The J gene is TRBJ1-2, the V gene TRBV12-2; no firm D call. This CDR3 is built from 13 residues. Trimming took 0 bases from V and 2 from J, leaving 6 bases between them. Germline V gene lookup returns CDR1 SGHLS and CDR2 HYDKME. CDR3 DNA, as far as it was read: TGTGCCAGCTCTCTCGGGCAGAACTCCGACTACACC. Encoded protein: CASSLGQNSDYT. The full-length CDR3 reads as CASSLGQNSDYTF.

This clone has just a few counts. Gene names follow the mouse nomenclature. The read falls 1 residue short of the CDR3 end, and the missing part is taken from the germline J gene. The rearrangement links TRBV14 to TRBJ2-3; 13 bases match TRBD2. The V gene end was trimmed by 5 bases and the J gene end by 0 bases; junction bases not matched to a gene: 3. The CDR3 has 16 amino acids. Looked up from germline, CDR1 is SGHDT and CDR2 is FRDEAV. CDR3 bases read: TGTGCCAGCAGGGACTGGGGGGGCGAGAGTGCAGAAACGCTGTAT. Protein sequence: CASRDWGGESAETLY. The whole CDR3 protein reads CASRDWGGESAETLYF. Drawing the rest from reference TRBV14 and TRBJ2-3, the complete variable domain is EAGVTQSPRYAVLQEGQAVSFWCDPISGHDTLYWYQQPRDQGPQLLVYFRDEAVIDNSQLPSDRFSAVRPKGTNSTLKIQSAKQGDTATYLCASRDWGGESAETLYFGSGTRLTVL.

Note on this clone: These gene names are mouse names. The read falls 1 residue short of the CDR3 end, and the missing part is taken from the germline J gene. The chain uses TRBV13-2 and TRBJ1-1; 8 bases agree with TRBD1. J lost 2 bases, V lost 3 bases, and 3 bases had no gene match. The CDR3 is 14 residues long. Looked up from germline, CDR1 is NNHNN and CDR2 is SYGAGS (reference sequence). This chain's CDR3 is CASGGTGFNTEVFF. CDR3 DNA, as far as it was read: TGTGCCAGCGGTGGGACAGGGTTTAACACAGAAGTCTTC.

This clone was seen only once. All gene names here are mouse names. From the germline J gene comes the end of the CDR3, since the read stops 1 residue before it. Other DNA sequences in the sample encode the same CDR3. V and J are TRBV26 and TRBJ1-1; no definite D call. The CDR3 spans 13 residues. Germline CDR1 and CDR2: KGHPV and FQNQEV (reference sequence). Between the trimmed V and J ends, which lost 4 bases and 0 bases, there was a span of 6 bases. The chain's CDR3 is CASSPTTNTEVFF. CDR3 DNA, as far as it was read: TGTGCCAGCAGTCCCACAACAAACACAGAAGTCTTC.

This clone was found a few times. Genes and germline are mouse. The read finishes 1 residue shy of the CDR3 end, and the germline J gene is used to complete it. This sequence joins TRBV12-1 and TRBJ2-3; TRBD1 agrees at 7 bases. CDR1 SGHSN and CDR2 HYEKVE come from the germline V gene. The J segment lost 0 bases and the V segment lost 2 bases, leaving 7 bases of the junction unmatched. CDR3 length: 16 residues. The DNA read from the CDR3 is TGTGCCAGCTCTCGGGACAGAGAGACTAGTGCAGAAACGCTGTAT. Translating it yields CASSRDRETSAETLY. The CDR3 as a whole reads CASSRDRETSAETLYF.

A remark on this clone: Any gene name here is a mouse gene name. The missing CDR3 end, 1 residue past where the read stops, is filled in from the germline J gene. This chain connects TRBV4 to TRBJ1-3; D gene ambiguous. This CDR3 is built from 15 residues. V lost 3 bases and J lost 0, with 9 bases in between. Per germline, CDR1 LGHDT and CDR2 YNNKQL (reference sequence). The CDR3 loop reads CASSYRQTSGNTLYF. CDR3 DNA (partial): TGTGCCAGCAGCTACAGACAAACTTCTGGAAATACGCTCTAT.

This clone is judged medium-sized (0.01 to 0.1%). Each gene name is a mouse one. The sequence runs out 1 residue before the end of the CDR3; the remainder is reconstructed from the germline J gene. This chain joins TRBV13-1 and TRBJ2-4, with TRBD2 identical over 7 bases. The CDR3 runs to 14 residues. Losses at the gene ends were 3 bases for V and 0 bases for J; bases not matched to a gene: 1. Germline lookup yields CDR1 NSHNY and CDR2 SYGAGN. CDR3 sequence reads: CASSGWGSQNTLYF. CDR3 bases read: TGTGCCAGCAGTGGCTGGGGGAGTCAAAACACCTTGTAC.

About this clone itself: Germline and genes: mouse. The read halts 1 residue ahead of the CDR3 end, with the missing end drawn from the germline J gene. The chain carries TRBV26 and TRBJ2-5, with 13 nucleotides matching TRBD2. Looked up from germline, CDR1 is KGHPV and CDR2 is FQNQEV (reference sequence). CDR3 length: 15 amino acids. J lost 3 bases, V lost 6 bases, and 3 bases had no gene match. The sequenced part of the CDR3 DNA is TGTGCCAGCAGAGGGGACTGGGGGGGGCAAGACACCCAGTAC. It yields the protein CASRGDWGGQDTQY. The complete CDR3 protein is CASRGDWGGQDTQYF. Variable domain in full (rest from reference TRBV26 and TRBJ2-5): NSKVIQTPRYLVKGQGQKAKMRCIPEKGHPVVFWYQQNKNNEFKFLINFQNQEVLQQIDMTEKRFSAECPSNSPCSLEIQSSEAGDSALYLCASRGDWGGQDTQYFGPGTRLLVL.

To note about this clone: Genes and germline come from the mouse. The CDR3 goes on 1 residue after the read ends, and that part is filled in from the germline J gene. The rearrangement uses TRBV14 and TRBJ1-2; 8 nucleotides agree with TRBD1. Germline V lookup: CDR1 SGHDT, CDR2 FRDEAV. The CDR3 totals 13 residues. Unmatched junction bases numbered 1, after V lost 5 bases and J lost 1 base. Here the CDR3 reads CASRDRENSDYTF. The part of the CDR3 DNA that was read is TGTGCCAGCAGGGACAGGGAAAACTCCGACTACACC.

A remark on this clone: Each gene name is a mouse one. The observed sequence ends 1 residue before the CDR3 terminus, with the missing tail filled in from the germline J gene. The V and J genes are TRBV12-1 and TRBJ1-1; no firm D call. The CDR3 is made up of 13 amino acids. The V end lost 0 bases, the J end lost 1 base, and 5 bases lay between the germline ends. Germline V gene data show CDR1 as SGHSN and CDR2 as HYEKVE. CDR3 bases read: TGTGCCAGCTCTCTCCAACAAAACACAGAAGTCTTC. It specifies CASSLQQNTEVF. Given in full, the CDR3 is CASSLQQNTEVFF.

With regard to this clone: Here the gene names and germline are mouse. The sequence runs out 1 residue before the end of the CDR3; the remainder is reconstructed from the germline J gene. This chain uses TRBV26 with TRBJ1-4; D unresolved. V was cut by 0 bases and J by 1 base, with 6 bases left in between. Germline lookup yields CDR1 KGHPV and CDR2 FQNQEV (reference sequence). This CDR3 spans 15 amino acids. The CDR3 bases that were read are TGTGCCAGCAGTCTGTCGACCAGTTCCAACGAAAGATTATTT. This sequence encodes CASSLSTSSNERLF. The complete CDR3 protein is CASSLSTSSNERLFF.

A word on this clone: Mouse gene names apply. The read finishes 1 residue shy of the CDR3 end, and the germline J gene is used to complete it. The chain recombines TRBV15 with TRBJ2-2; 8 positions agree with TRBD1. This CDR3 has 15 amino acids. Germline loops: CDR1 SGHND, CDR2 FRSKSL. V was pared by 7 bases and J by 0 bases, with 4 bases of the junction left unmatched. CDR3 sequence reads: CASTRQGSNTGQLYF. CDR3 DNA, as far as it was read: TGTGCCAGCACCAGACAGGGGTCAAACACCGGGCAGCTCTAC.

Turning to this clone: Gene labels here are mouse ones. The read gets to within 1 residue of the CDR3 end, and the germline J gene fills in the rest. This chain uses TRBV13-1 with TRBJ2-5, with 11 bases matching TRBD2. The CDR3 runs 15 residues. From germline, CDR1 is NSHNY and CDR2 SYGAGN. V was pared by 5 bases and J by 2 bases, with 4 bases of the junction left unmatched. CDR3 protein: CASRPDWGAQDTQYF. The sequenced CDR3 bases are TGTGCCAGCAGGCCGGACTGGGGGGCCCAAGACACCCAGTAC.

In the case of this clone: The listed genes are named as in mouse. With the read ending 1 residue before the CDR3 end, the germline J gene is used to fill in that end. The genes are TRBV3 and TRBJ2-4, with 12 bases that match TRBD2. The CDR3 is 14 residues long. Trimming at V came to 3 bases and at J to 5 bases, leaving 0 bases not matched to a gene. Germline V CDR1 and CDR2: SNHLY, FYNGKV (reference sequence). CDR3 region: CASSLGLGGNTLYF. Incomplete CDR3 DNA: TGTGCCAGCAGCTTGGGACTGGGGGGAAACACCTTGTAC.

Comments on this clone: The listed genes are named as in mouse. The observed sequence ends 1 residue before the CDR3 terminus, with the missing tail filled in from the germline J gene. The same CDR3 arises from other DNA sequences in this sample as well. The chain links TRBV26 to TRBJ1-2; 7 bases are a match to TRBD1. Germline V CDR1 and CDR2: KGHPV, FQNQEV (reference sequence). Germline trimming cut 6 bases from V and 0 bases from J; bases unmatched to any gene: 4. There are 14 residues in the CDR3. CDR3 DNA, as far as it was read: TGTGCCAGCAGCCGACAGGGTGCAAACTCCGACTACACC. It is translated as CASSRQGANSDYT. The whole CDR3 sequence reads CASSRQGANSDYTF.

Worth noting for this clone: Here the gene names and germline are mouse. The missing CDR3 end, 1 residue past where the read stops, is filled in from the germline J gene. This chain links TRBV5 with TRBJ2-5; D is perhaps TRBD2 (6 bases). V was cut by 0 bases and J by 4 bases, with 8 bases left in between. CDR1 and CDR2 (germline): LGHNA, YNLKQL (reference sequence). CDR3 size: 14 residues. The CDR3: CASSQDGGEDTQYF. CDR3 DNA, as far as it was read: TGTGCCAGCAGCCAAGATGGGGGAGAAGACACCCAGTAC.

This clone was picked up a small number of times. Each gene name is a mouse one. The read ends 1 residue before the CDR3 terminus; that terminus is restored from the germline J gene. Other DNA sequences in the sample encode the same CDR3. The genes are TRBV26 and TRBJ2-3; D possibly uses TRBD1 or TRBD2 (5 bases each). Germline loops: CDR1 KGHPV, CDR2 FQNQEV (reference sequence). This CDR3 region has 14 residues. The V gene lost 6 bases and the J gene lost 0 bases, with 10 bases spanning the gap. The CDR3 is CASRRGSSAETLYF. Partial CDR3 DNA: TGTGCCAGCAGGCGGGGGTCTAGTGCAGAAACGCTGTAT.

This clone was picked up a small number of times. Mouse germline and gene names are used. The read is 1 residue too short to cover the CDR3 end, so that end is filled in from the germline J gene. The chain carries TRBV12-1 and TRBJ2-7; 12 positions agree with TRBD2. The CDR3 loop spans 14 amino acids. The trim removed 2 bases at V and 7 bases at J, leaving 5 bases unmatched. Per the germline V gene, CDR1 is SGHSN and CDR2 is HYEKVE. Incomplete CDR3 DNA: TGTGCCAGCTCTCCGACTGGGGGGGCTGGGGAACAGTAC. This encodes CASSPTGGAGEQY. The whole CDR3 protein reads CASSPTGGAGEQYF.

The sample holds a few counts of this clone. Gene names refer to mouse genes. The read ends 1 residue shy of where the CDR3 ends; the end is completed using the germline J gene. The rearrangement links TRBV3 to TRBJ2-7; 10 nucleotides match TRBD2. V lost 6 bases, J lost 6 bases, and 8 bases stayed unmatched. CDR3 length equals 14 residues. Germline loops: CDR1 SNHLY, CDR2 FYNGKV (reference sequence). CDR3 loop: CASRRGTGEGEQYF. The sequenced CDR3 bases are TGTGCCAGCAGAAGGGGGACTGGGGAGGGTGAACAGTAC. The whole variable domain, remainder taken from reference TRBV3 and TRBJ2-7, is GPKVLQIPSHQIIDMGQMVTLNCDPVSNHLYFYWYKQILGQQMEFLVNFYNGKVMEKSKLFKDQFSVERPDGSYFTLKIQPTALEDSAVYFCASRRGTGEGEQYFGPGTRLTVL.